These 23 T cell receptor beta chains originate from one sample sequenced in a study of shared clonotypes between healthy human individuals. The assay was immunoSEQ multiplex PCR, and TCRdb's table has in-frame clones only and misses some. The sample contains around 430,000 clones, 70% to 80% of which appear only once. Sequencing used PBMCs. The receptors come from a woman aged 40 to 50 in good health. Some clones in this sample may be carry-over from other donors' samples.

The genes are TRBV7-3 and TRBJ2-2; 13 nucleotides match TRBD2. The CDR3 totals 16 residues. J gave up 6 bases and V 5 bases, and 6 bases lay outside the gene matches. Germline values: CDR1 SGHTA, CDR2 FQGTGA. The CDR3 protein is CASSPLAGGSSGELFF. CDR3 coding DNA: TGTGCCAGCAGCCCACTAGCGGGAGGGTCGTCCGGGGAGCTGTTTTTT.

V and J are TRBV28 and TRBJ2-7; D perhaps matches TRBD1 (5 bases). Trimming pared 7 bases from V and 3 bases from J, leaving 19 bases between. The CDR3 loop spans 15 amino acids. Germline V gene data show CDR1 as MDHEN and CDR2 as SYDVKM. CDR3 loop: CASTLGVGDGYEQYF. DNA for the CDR3: TGTGCCAGCACCCTAGGGGTAGGGGATGGCTACGAGCAGTACTTC.

This chain links TRBV27 with TRBJ2-5; no clear D. The V gene lost 2 bases and the J gene lost 7 bases, with 11 bases spanning the gap. The CDR3 totals 13 residues. Germline CDR1 MNHEY, CDR2 SMNVEV (reference sequence). The CDR3 DNA reads TGTGCCAGCAGTTTAAAGACCTCCGGGACCCAGTACTTC. It translates to CASSLKTSGTQYF.

The V and J genes are TRBV7-2 and TRBJ1-3; possible D gene TRBD1, 5 bases. The V gene lost 1 base and the J gene lost 5 bases, with 12 bases spanning the gap. CDR1 SGHTA and CDR2 FQGNSA come from the germline V gene. The CDR3 extends over 15 amino acids. CDR3 protein: CASSLVGGRRNTIYF. Here the CDR3 DNA reads TGTGCCAGCAGCTTAGTGGGGGGGAGGCGAAACACCATATATTTT.

The genes are TRBV28 and TRBJ1-2, with no clear D. Per the germline V gene, CDR1 is MDHEN and CDR2 is SYDVKM. The V end was cut by 6 bases, the J end by 6 bases, with 8 bases between. The CDR3 contains 11 residues. The CDR3 bases are TGTGCCAGCAGGGAACTAAATGGCTACACCTTC. Translation gives CASRELNGYTF.

The chain joins TRBV21-1 to TRBJ2-1; whether TRBD2, the table's D call, matches the DNA was not checked. TRBV21-1 is annotated as a pseudogene. The CDR3 covers 17 residues. The chain's CDR3 is CASRLLTSFPSYNEQFF. CDR3 DNA: TGTGCCAGCAGGTTACTCACTAGTTTTCCTTCGTACAATGAGCAGTTCTTC.

The chain combines TRBV5-1 with TRBJ1-1, with D maybe TRBD1 (5 bases). The CDR3 consists of 13 residues. V was trimmed by 0 bases and J by 6 bases, leaving 9 bases between them. Looked up from germline, CDR1 is SGHRS and CDR2 is YFSETQ. As DNA, the CDR3 is TGCGCCAGCAGCTTGGGACAGATCGCTGAAGCTTTCTTT. Translated, it gives CASSLGQIAEAFF.

The chain joins TRBV6-5 to TRBJ2-7, with TRBD2 identical over 9 bases. Germline V lookup: CDR1 MNHEY, CDR2 SVGAGI. V was pared by 2 bases and J by 2 bases, with 7 bases of the junction left unmatched. This CDR3 has 16 residues. CDR3 nucleotide sequence: TGTGCCAGCAGTTACACGGGCGGGAGGGCGACCTACGAGCAGTACTTC. This codes for CASSYTGGRATYEQYF.

The rearrangement uses TRBV30 and TRBJ2-1, with a possible D match to TRBD1 (6 bases). Germline V gene sequence: CDR1 GTSNPN, CDR2 SVGIG (reference sequence). V shed 0 bases and J shed 7 bases, with 10 bases lying between them. The CDR3 length is 13 residues. CDR3 residues: CAWSVGGWNEQFF. As DNA, the CDR3 is TGTGCCTGGAGTGTAGGGGGATGGAATGAGCAGTTCTTC.

The rearrangement links TRBV19 to TRBJ1-2; 7 bases are shared with TRBD1. Trimming at V came to 4 bases and at J to 8 bases, leaving 13 bases not matched to a gene. Germline CDR1 LNHDA, CDR2 SQIVND (reference sequence). This CDR3 spans 15 amino acids. The CDR3 DNA sequence: TGTGCCAGTAGTACTCGTCTGACAGGGTCAGGCGGCTACACCTTC. As protein: CASSTRLTGSGGYTF. Looking up the rest from reference TRBV19 and TRBJ1-2 gives the full variable domain: DGGITQSPKYLFRKEGQNVTLSCEQNLNHDAMYWYRQDPGQGLRLIYYSQIVNDFQKGDIAEGYSVSREKKESFPLTVTSAQKNPTAFYLCASSTRLTGSGGYTFGSGTRLTVV.

Worth noting for this clone: The same CDR3 also results from other DNA sequences found in this sample. J is TRBJ2-7 and V is TRBV27, with 10 bases matching TRBD1. Unmatched junction bases numbered 4, after V lost 5 bases and J lost 3 bases. CDR3 length: 14 residues. CDR1 and CDR2 from the germline V gene are MNHEY and SMNVEV (reference sequence). The CDR3 bases are TGTGCCAGCAGTCCTCGGACAGGGGGCTACGAGCAGTACTTC. Its translation is CASSPRTGGYEQYF.

With respect to this clone: This may stem from a read error, because a much larger clone lies one nucleotide away. CDR3 sequence reads: CASSGTVNQPQHF. The CDR3 bases are TGTGCCAGCAGTGGGACAGTTAATCAGCCCCAGCATTTT. The gene calls are TRBV28 and TRBJ1-5; TRBD1 matches 7 bases. The CDR3 is 13 amino acids. Germline assignment: CDR1 MDHEN and CDR2 SYDVKM. The J segment lost 4 bases and the V segment lost 5 bases, leaving 2 bases of the junction unmatched.

This clone has a single count. The chain links TRBV27 to TRBJ1-5, with no clear D. This CDR3 region has 15 residues. Trimming removed 3 bases from V and 0 bases from J, with 9 bases in between. Germline V lookup: CDR1 MNHEY, CDR2 SMNVEV (reference sequence). The DNA for the CDR3 is TGTGCCAGCAGTTTCGCGGGGTATAGCAATCAGCCCCAGCATTTT. Translation gives CASSFAGYSNQPQHF.

The chain recombines TRBV4-2 with TRBJ1-3; a possible D gene is TRBD1 (5 bases). The CDR3 sequence is 17 residues long. Germline V lookup: CDR1 LGHNA, CDR2 YNFKEQ. With 1 base removed from V and 4 bases from J, the gap between germline ends came to 17 bases. CDR3 in amino acids: CASSQVPTVGDGNTIYF. CDR3 sequence (DNA): TGTGCCAGCAGCCAAGTCCCGACCGTAGGGGACGGAAACACCATATATTTT.

The rearrangement links TRBV7-8 to TRBJ2-1; a weak D match, TRBD1 (5 bases). V was clipped by 1 base and J by 7 bases, with 14 bases between them. The CDR3 spans 15 residues. Germline lookup yields CDR1 SGHVS and CDR2 FQNEAQ. CDR3 in amino acids: CASSLVGVGLNEQFF. CDR3 bases: TGTGCCAGCAGCTTAGTAGGGGTAGGATTGAATGAGCAGTTCTTC.

The chain links TRBV4-2 to TRBJ2-2; D uncertain. Germline-derived CDR1 and CDR2 are LGHNA and YNFKEQ. CDR3 length equals 14 residues. V lost 0 bases, J lost 1 base, and 3 bases lay in between. The CDR3 loop is CASSQDQNTGELFF. CDR3 DNA sequence: TGTGCCAGCAGCCAAGACCAGAACACCGGGGAGCTGTTTTTT.

The chain recombines TRBV5-4 with TRBJ1-2; tentatively, D is TRBD1 (5 bases). From germline, CDR1 is SGHNT and CDR2 YYREEE (reference sequence). CDR3 length: 14 residues. V shed 2 bases and J shed 8 bases, with 16 bases lying between them. The DNA for the CDR3 is TGTGCCAGCAGCTTAGGGCAGGGAGTATTCGGCTACACCTTC. Its protein is CASSLGQGVFGYTF.

This clone has only one observation. This chain uses TRBV5-4 with TRBJ2-4, with D possibly called TRBD1 or TRBD2 (5 bases each). Trimming stripped 0 bases from V and 3 bases from J, with 13 bases between. Per germline, CDR1 SGHNT and CDR2 YYREEE (reference sequence). The CDR3 is made up of 16 amino acids. The CDR3 spells CASSLVGDRSKNIQYF. The CDR3 DNA follows: TGTGCCAGCAGCTTGGTGGGGGACCGTAGCAAAAACATTCAGTACTTC.

The chain carries TRBV18 and TRBJ2-1, with 11 nucleotides matching TRBD2. The CDR3 contains 17 residues. Germline V gene data show CDR1 as KGHSH and CDR2 as LQKENI. V shed 1 base and J 2 bases; nucleotides not matched to a gene: 4. This chain's CDR3 is CASSPQTSGSTYNEQFF. DNA for the CDR3: TGTGCCAGCTCACCACAAACTAGCGGGAGCACCTACAATGAGCAGTTCTTC.

This clone was seen a handful of times. The rearrangement uses TRBV27 and TRBJ2-1; D is unclear. CDR1 is MNHEY and CDR2 is SMNVEV in the germline V gene (reference sequence). The V and J ends lost 2 bases and 0 bases respectively, with 14 bases between them. The CDR3 is made up of 17 amino acids. In DNA, the CDR3 is TGTGCCAGCAGTTTAAATCCGGGCTCGAGCTCCTACAATGAGCAGTTCTTC. It specifies CASSLNPGSSSYNEQFF.

This clone was counted once. V is TRBV11-2 and J is TRBJ2-1, with TRBD2 matching over 7 bases. The CDR3 is 15 residues long. Germline V gene lookup returns CDR1 SGHAT and CDR2 FQNNGV. With 2 bases clipped from V and 7 bases from J, the junction kept 8 bases outside the gene matches. CDR3 DNA: TGTGCCAGCAGCTTACGTTTGCGGGAGAAGAATGAGCAGTTCTTC. Encoded protein: CASSLRLREKNEQFF.

The rearrangement uses TRBV30 and TRBJ2-5, with TRBD1 matching 9 bases. CDR1 and CDR2 from the germline V gene are GTSNPN and SVGIG (reference sequence). The CDR3 length is 12 residues. V trimming: 8 bases; J trimming: 11 bases; junction bases outside the gene matches: 12. The CDR3 region is CAGAGTGLEQYF. The CDR3 DNA is TGTGCCGGGGCTGGGACAGGGTTGGAGCAGTACTTC.

The V call is TRBV18, the J call TRBJ2-7; unclear D gene. This CDR3 region has 14 residues. Trimming left V 5 bases short and J 0 bases short, with 11 bases between. The V gene's germline CDR1 is KGHSH and CDR2 LQKENI. This CDR3 reads CASSSQRTSYEQYF. CDR3 bases: TGTGCCAGCTCATCACAAAGGACCTCCTACGAGCAGTACTTC.